Presented here are 32 T cell receptor beta chains from one specimen sequenced in a study of beta chain features in type 1 diabetes. Study-wide results and limits: In every one of the four CD4+ subsets, TCRB CDR3s were moderately but significantly shorter in Type 1 diabetes patients.

Antigens for these TCRs are unknown. As every portion of the isolated RNA was reverse transcribed, the sequencing read expressed TCRB transcripts. Profiling relied on immunoSEQ multiplex PCR, and the TCRdb table lists in-frame clones only, not all of them. The sample carries some 350,000 clones, 8.5% to 10% recorded once. The material sequenced was central memory CD4+ T cells from blood. The receptors stem from a man under 40 with type 1 diabetes.

In this sample, this clone turned up a few times. The chain recombines TRBV21-1 with TRBJ1-4. TRBV21-1 is noted as a pseudogene. The CDR3 runs 15 residues. This CDR3 is CASSKSPAWSEKLFF. CDR3 in DNA: TGTGCCAGCAGCAAAAGTCCGGCGTGGAGTGAAAAACTGTTTTTT.

This clone was counted between two and nine times. The chain carries TRBV5-1 and TRBJ2-7, with 7 bases identical to TRBD1. CDR1 is SGHRS and CDR2 is YFSETQ in the germline V gene. With V trimmed by 0 bases and J by 7 bases, 4 bases remained unmatched. The CDR3 has 13 amino acids. The CDR3 DNA sequence: TGCGCCAGCAGCTTGGACGGACAGGTGGAGCAGTACTTC. Its translation is CASSLDGQVEQYF.

The genes are TRBV5-1 and TRBJ2-7; 9 bases align to TRBD2. The V gene's germline CDR1 is SGHRS and CDR2 YFSETQ. V shed 3 bases and J 4 bases; nucleotides not matched to a gene: 8. CDR3 size: 15 residues. CDR3 DNA sequence: TGCGCCAGCAGCTCGATAGCGGGAGTCGGTTACGAGCAGTACTTC. This codes for CASSSIAGVGYEQYF.

The rearrangement uses TRBV18 and TRBJ2-3, with unresolved D. Trimming shortened V by 6 bases and J by 3 bases, and 13 bases separated the two germline ends. The CDR3 contains 14 residues. CDR1 KGHSH and CDR2 LQKENI come from the germline V gene. DNA of the CDR3: TGTGCCAGCTCTCCCAACTTGCAGACAGATACGCAGTATTTT. It specifies CASSPNLQTDTQYF.

In this sample, this clone turned up a few times. V and J are TRBV4-3 and TRBJ1-2; D perhaps matches TRBD1 (5 bases). The CDR3 has 15 residues. Trimming took off 0 bases at V and 4 bases at J, with 12 bases between the two ends. Germline CDR1 LGHNA, CDR2 YSLEER. The CDR3 spells CASSQDSGPFYGYTF. The CDR3 DNA follows: TGCGCCAGCAGCCAAGATTCGGGACCCTTCTATGGCTACACCTTC.

At least ten counts were recorded for this clone. The chain is built from TRBV19 and TRBJ2-7; D gene unclear. Trimming stripped 0 bases from V and 7 bases from J, with 13 bases between. CDR1 and CDR2 from the germline V gene are LNHDA and SQIVND (reference sequence). The CDR3 runs 14 residues. The CDR3 reads CASSIDVGPWEQYF. CDR3 bases: TGTGCCAGTAGTATAGACGTTGGGCCCTGGGAGCAGTACTTC. Full variable domain (missing parts from reference TRBV19 and TRBJ2-7): DGGITQSPKYLFRKEGQNVTLSCEQNLNHDAMYWYRQDPGQGLRLIYYSQIVNDFQKGDIAEGYSVSREKKESFPLTVTSAQKNPTAFYLCASSIDVGPWEQYFGPGTRLTVT.

This clone came up a few times. V and J are TRBV29-1 and TRBJ2-7; the D gene is possibly TRBD2 (5 bases). The germline V gene encodes CDR1 SQVTM and CDR2 ANQGSEA. V gave up 3 bases and J gave up 5 bases, with 17 bases separating them. CDR3 length equals 14 residues. The CDR3 spells CSVDSFTLEDEQYF. The CDR3 DNA is TGCAGCGTTGATTCTTTCACCCTGGAGGACGAGCAGTACTTC.

This clone appeared a few times. The gene calls are TRBV18 and TRBJ2-7; a weak D match, TRBD2 (5 bases). Germline CDR1 and CDR2: KGHSH and LQKENI. The CDR3 has 14 residues. V lost 3 bases and J 3 bases, leaving 12 bases between the germline ends. The CDR3 nucleotides read TGTGCCAGCTCACCTCAGCAGGAGGTCTACGAGCAGTACTTC. Translation gives CASSPQQEVYEQYF.

This clone showed up just a few times. The chain is built from TRBV10-3 and TRBJ2-5, with D possibly called TRBD1 or TRBD2 (6 bases each). Trimming cost V 6 bases and J 5 bases, with 10 bases left between them. The CDR3 is 12 residues long. CDR1 is ENHRY and CDR2 is SYGVKD in the germline V gene. CDR3 amino acids: CAISGGDETQYF. CDR3 sequence (DNA): TGTGCCATCAGCGGGGGCGACGAGACCCAGTACTTC.

V and J are TRBV19 and TRBJ2-5; 9 bases align to TRBD2. CDR1 and CDR2 from the germline V gene are LNHDA and SQIVND (reference sequence). V shed 5 bases, J shed 5 bases, and the junction held 3 bases outside the gene matches. This CDR3 is built from 13 residues. The DNA of the CDR3 is TGTGCCAGTAGTGCGGGAGGGTGGGAGACCCAGTACTTC. Translated, it gives CASSAGGWETQYF.

The gene calls are TRBV5-6 and TRBJ2-1; D is tentatively TRBD1 or TRBD2 (6 bases each). CDR1 SGHDT and CDR2 YYEEEE come from the germline V gene. The CDR3 has 16 residues. V was trimmed by 5 bases and J by 3 bases, leaving 18 bases between them. The CDR3 reads CASSLEGTRSYNEQFF. CDR3 nucleotides: TGTGCCAGCAGTCTGGAGGGGACACGGAGCTACAATGAGCAGTTCTTC.

This chain uses TRBV28 with TRBJ2-3; 8 bases fit TRBD2. Per the germline V gene, CDR1 is MDHEN and CDR2 is SYDVKM. CDR3 length: 15 amino acids. The trim removed 4 bases at V and 1 base at J, leaving 4 bases unmatched. DNA of the CDR3: TGTGCCAGCAGTTCCCAACTAGCGGGCACAGATACGCAGTATTTT. It translates to CASSSQLAGTDTQYF.

The chain uses TRBV5-8 and TRBJ2-7; a possible D gene is TRBD2 (5 bases). V lost 4 bases and J 2 bases, leaving 16 bases between the germline ends. The CDR3 spans 15 residues. Germline assignment: CDR1 SGHTS and CDR2 YDEGEE. The CDR3 sequence is CASSPRASSTYEQYF. DNA for the CDR3: TGTGCCAGCAGCCCGAGGGCTAGTAGCACCTACGAGCAGTACTTC.

The chain employs TRBV9 and TRBJ1-2; D perhaps matches TRBD1 (5 bases). V shed 0 bases and J shed 3 bases, with 6 bases lying between them. The CDR3 extends over 13 amino acids. Germline V gene lookup returns CDR1 SGDLS and CDR2 YYNGEE. CDR3 coding DNA: TGTGCCAGCAGCGTAGCCAGGGACTATGGCTACACCTTC. Encoded protein: CASSVARDYGYTF.

J is TRBJ2-4 and V is TRBV18; possibly TRBD1 or TRBD2 for D (6 bases each). The germline V gene encodes CDR1 KGHSH and CDR2 LQKENI. CDR3 length: 16 residues. Trimming left V 0 bases short and J 6 bases short, with 15 bases between. DNA of the CDR3: TGTGCCAGCTCACCACCAACCGGGGGCGCAGGAAACATTCAGTACTTC. Translating gives CASSPPTGGAGNIQYF.

This clone was counted a few times. The CDR3 region is CASSLLWGIGSNQPQHF. CDR3 nucleotides: TGTGCCAGCAGTTTATTATGGGGCATCGGGAGCAATCAGCCCCAGCATTTT. The chain is built from TRBV28 and TRBJ1-5; possibly TRBD1 for D (5 bases). Germline V gene lookup returns CDR1 MDHEN and CDR2 SYDVKM. The V end was cut by 1 base, the J end by 1 base, with 14 bases between. CDR3 size: 17 residues.

The CDR3 nucleotides are TGTGCCAGCAACTCCGGGACAGGGCGCCAGCCCCAGCATTTT. The encoded protein is CASNSGTGRQPQHF. The chain employs TRBV2 and TRBJ1-5; TRBD1 agrees at 9 bases. Per the germline V gene, CDR1 is SNHLY and CDR2 is FYNNEI. The CDR3 is 14 residues long. J was trimmed by 7 bases and V by 7 bases; bases with no gene match: 8.

The CDR3 here is CSVLGGTSGSSNEQYF. CDR3 in DNA: TGCAGCGTCCTCGGAGGGACTAGCGGGAGTAGCAACGAGCAGTACTTC. The V call is TRBV29-1, the J call TRBJ2-7; 14 bases map to TRBD2. Germline trimming cut 6 bases from V and 5 bases from J; bases unmatched to any gene: 12. The germline V gene has CDR1 SQVTM and CDR2 ANQGSEA. CDR3 length: 16 amino acids.

This chain links TRBV4-1 with TRBJ2-7; maybe TRBD1 (6 bases). The germline gives CDR1 MGHRA, CDR2 YSYEKL. The length of the CDR3 is 14 residues. V was shortened by 2 bases and J by 4 bases, with 12 bases between the two germline ends. CDR3 DNA sequence: TGCGCCAGCAGCCAATACCGGGACACGTACGAGCAGTACTTC. Protein: CASSQYRDTYEQYF.

Only one count was recorded for this clone. This chain connects TRBV5-8 to TRBJ2-1; maybe TRBD2 (5 bases). The CDR3 loop spans 17 amino acids. V shed 0 bases and J shed 2 bases, with 15 bases lying between them. Germline CDR1 SGHTS, CDR2 YDEGEE. The CDR3 nucleotides read TGTGCCAGCAGCTTGGATTTGCGGGCGAGGACCTACAATGAGCAGTTCTTC. Protein product: CASSLDLRARTYNEQFF.

The chain employs TRBV5-1 and TRBJ2-3; D is possibly TRBD1 (5 bases). This CDR3 has 16 amino acids. Germline CDR1 is SGHRS and CDR2 is YFSETQ. Trimming took off 0 bases at V and 1 base at J, with 12 bases between the two ends. The chain's CDR3 is CASSLDRSVGTDTQYF. CDR3 nucleotide sequence: TGCGCCAGCAGCTTGGACAGGTCGGTGGGCACAGATACGCAGTATTTT.

The gene calls are TRBV18 and TRBJ2-5; a weak D match, TRBD2 (5 bases). CDR1 is KGHSH and CDR2 is LQKENI in the germline V gene. V shed 3 bases and J shed 3 bases, with 14 bases lying between them. CDR3 length: 15 residues. The CDR3 sequence is CASSPSGVSKETQYF. The CDR3, as DNA: TGTGCCAGCTCACCTTCCGGGGTCAGCAAAGAGACCCAGTACTTC.

This clone was detected a few times. The junction and the germline gene differ at one end; a read error may be behind it. The chain links TRBV6-1 to TRBJ2-4, with D maybe TRBD2 (5 bases). This CDR3 region has 17 residues. Germline CDR1 and CDR2: MNHNS and SASEGT. The CDR3 sequence is CAISESVVAQAKNIQYF. In DNA form, the CDR3 reads TGTGCCATCAGTGAGTCGGTGGTAGCGCAAGCCAAAAACATTCAGTACTTC.

In this sample, this clone turned up a few times. The chain combines TRBV7-2 with TRBJ2-5; TRBD1 matches at 12 bases. With V trimmed by 5 bases and J by 4 bases, 8 bases remained unmatched. Looked up from germline, CDR1 is SGHTA and CDR2 is FQGNSA. This CDR3 is 16 amino acids long. The CDR3 reads CASSQNRDRGRETQYF. In DNA form, the CDR3 reads TGTGCCAGCAGCCAAAACCGGGACAGGGGGCGAGAGACCCAGTACTTC.

This clone was seen a few times. The rearrangement joins TRBV27 to TRBJ2-3; D remains ambiguous. Trimming removed 6 bases at V and 3 bases at J, with 10 bases between. Germline loops: CDR1 MNHEY, CDR2 SMNVEV (reference sequence). The CDR3 is 13 amino acids. CDR3 sequence reads: CASRAPTTDTQYF. CDR3 nucleotides: TGTGCCAGCAGGGCCCCGACTACAGATACGCAGTATTTT.

The gene calls are TRBV28 and TRBJ2-7, with 10 bases identical to TRBD1. J lost 2 bases, V lost 6 bases, and 16 bases had no gene match. The CDR3 length is 18 residues. The germline V gene encodes CDR1 MDHEN and CDR2 SYDVKM. The CDR3 DNA follows: TGTGCCAGCAGGCGCCCCGGGGCCTGGGACAGGGGTGCCTACGAGCAGTACTTC. As protein: CASRRPGAWDRGAYEQYF.

The table lists this clone with a few counts. The chain couples TRBV2 to TRBJ1-1; the match to TRBD1 covers 7 bases. CDR3 length equals 14 residues. With 4 bases clipped from V and 5 bases from J, the junction kept 7 bases outside the gene matches. Germline V gene sequence: CDR1 SNHLY, CDR2 FYNNEI. The CDR3 coding sequence is TGTGCCAGCAGTGTTGGGAGGGGGCTTACTGAAGCTTTCTTT. Protein: CASSVGRGLTEAFF.

This clone was seen a handful of times. CDR3 nucleotide sequence: TGTGCCAGCAGCCAAGATTGGCTAGCGGGAGGCTACGAGCAGTACTTC. This codes for CASSQDWLAGGYEQYF. The chain carries TRBV4-2 and TRBJ2-7; 11 bases fit TRBD2. This CDR3 spans 16 amino acids. CDR1 and CDR2 from the germline V gene are LGHNA and YNFKEQ. The junction had 4 bases not matched to a gene; V was cut back by 0 bases and J by 3 bases.

This clone was seen a handful of times. V gene TRBV4-2 combines with J gene TRBJ1-5, with no clear D. V was pared by 1 base and J by 0 bases, with 4 bases between. Germline assignment: CDR1 LGHNA and CDR2 YNFKEQ. CDR3 length: 14 amino acids. The CDR3 sequence is CASSQVGSNQPQHF. CDR3 in DNA: TGTGCCAGCAGCCAAGTTGGTAGCAATCAGCCCCAGCATTTT.

The chain is built from TRBV7-3 and TRBJ1-1, with D unclear. The germline CDR1 and CDR2 sequences are SGHTA and FQGTGA. The V end lost 0 bases, the J end lost 4 bases, and 9 bases lay between the germline ends. CDR3 length: 14 residues. The CDR3 loop reads CASSLTGVGTEAFF. DNA of the CDR3: TGTGCCAGCAGCTTAACGGGTGTAGGCACTGAAGCTTTCTTT.

This clone was detected a few times. CDR3 in amino acids: CSASHGLQAFF. The CDR3 DNA follows: TGCAGTGCTAGCCATGGACTCCAAGCTTTCTTT. The chain uses TRBV20-1 and TRBJ1-1; no clear D gene. V lost 3 bases to trimming and J lost 9 bases, with 11 bases between them. CDR1 and CDR2 (germline): DFQATT, SNEGSKA (reference sequence). This CDR3 is 11 amino acids long.

This clone was seen a few times. J is TRBJ1-1 and V is TRBV7-2; no clear D gene. The CDR3 sequence is 15 residues long. Trimming removed 2 bases from V and 4 bases from J, with 14 bases in between. Germline CDR1 SGHTA, CDR2 FQGNSA. CDR3 loop: CASSLTTGLRTEAFF. The DNA of the CDR3 is TGTGCCAGCAGCTTAACAACGGGCCTCCGCACTGAAGCTTTCTTT.